These 10 T cell receptor beta chains were sequenced from one sample in a study of shared clonotypes between healthy human individuals. The method was immunoSEQ multiplex PCR; TCRdb's version includes in-frame clones alone and lacks a portion of them. The table lists around 2.1 million clones, about 93% of them singletons. Naive CD8 cells lacked CD45RO, underwent positive selection for CCR7 and left out terminally differentiated effector memory CD45RA+ cells. The sample taken for sequencing was naive CD8+ T cells from PBMCs. The receptors derive from a man aged 18-30 years in good health. Some clones in this sample may be carry-over from other donors' samples.

The chain has TRBV30 and TRBJ2-1; D is possibly TRBD1 or TRBD2 (5 bases each). In germline, CDR1 is GTSNPN, CDR2 SVGIG (reference sequence). The ends were cut back, 2 bases at V and 7 bases at J, with 15 bases in the middle. This CDR3 is 14 amino acids long. The CDR3 nucleotides are TGTGCCTGGAGTTGGGCAGGGACGGGGAATGAGCAGTTCTTC. This encodes CAWSWAGTGNEQFF.

This chain joins TRBV27 and TRBJ2-3; 7 bases are shared with TRBD2. The V gene's germline CDR1 is MNHEY and CDR2 SMNVEV (reference sequence). The CDR3 loop spans 16 amino acids. The junction had 9 bases not matched to a gene; V was cut back by 4 bases and J by 2 bases. CDR3 bases: TGTGCCAGCAGTTCAACTCCGACTAGCAACACAGATACGCAGTATTTT. Translation gives CASSSTPTSNTDTQYF.

This chain links TRBV11-2 with TRBJ2-2; maybe TRBD1 (5 bases). V lost 0 bases, J lost 7 bases, and 21 bases lay in between. CDR1 SGHAT and CDR2 FQNNGV come from the germline V gene. The CDR3 has 18 residues. The CDR3 nucleotides are TGTGCCAGCAGCTTAGATTCTACAGTGGGGCAACCCAACGGGGAGCTGTTTTTT. It encodes CASSLDSTVGQPNGELFF.

Written as DNA, the CDR3 is TGCAGCGTTGAAAATCCGCTGGGTGGTTATGGCTACACCTTC. Its protein is CSVENPLGGYGYTF. The V call is TRBV29-1, the J call TRBJ1-2; D remains unclear. CDR1 and CDR2 (germline): SQVTM, ANQGSEA. The CDR3 has 14 amino acids. Trimming removed 2 bases at V and 5 bases at J, with 15 bases between.

The chain joins TRBV6-5 to TRBJ1-4, with 7 bases lining up with TRBD1. The CDR3 length is 14 residues. Trimming at V came to 10 bases and at J to 5 bases, leaving 10 bases not matched to a gene. Germline CDR1 and CDR2: MNHEY and SVGAGI. CDR3 bases: TGTGCCACCGGCCCGGACAGGAGGAATGAAAAACTGTTTTTT. Its translation is CATGPDRRNEKLFF.

This chain connects TRBV28 to TRBJ2-1; D not resolved. CDR3 length equals 14 residues. V lost 8 bases and J lost 0, with 11 bases in between. In germline, CDR1 is MDHEN, CDR2 SYDVKM. The CDR3 bases are TGTGCCAGCGGAGTCTCCCCCTCCTACAATGAGCAGTTCTTC. Encoded protein: CASGVSPSYNEQFF. Looking up the rest from reference TRBV28 and TRBJ2-1 gives the full variable domain: DVKVTQSSRYLVKRTGEKVFLECVQDMDHENMFWYRQDPGLGLRLIYFSYDVKMKEKGDIPEGYSVSREKKERFSLILESASTNQTSMYLCASGVSPSYNEQFFGPGTRLTVL.

This rearrangement joins TRBV6-5 to TRBJ2-6; no definite D call. The V gene's germline CDR1 is MNHEY and CDR2 SVGAGI. V was clipped by 7 bases and J by 4 bases, with 8 bases between them. The CDR3 consists of 13 residues. CDR3 sequence: CASNTRGANVLTF. Here the CDR3 DNA reads TGTGCCAGCAACACACGGGGGGCCAACGTCCTGACTTTC.

The rearrangement links TRBV19 to TRBJ1-1; 8 positions agree with TRBD1. Germline V lookup: CDR1 LNHDA, CDR2 SQIVND (reference sequence). This CDR3 is 13 amino acids long. With 3 bases clipped from V and 5 bases from J, the junction kept 2 bases outside the gene matches. The chain's CDR3 is CASSMTGVTEAFF. The CDR3 region has the DNA TGTGCCAGTAGTATGACAGGGGTGACTGAAGCTTTCTTT.

In DNA, the CDR3 is TGCGCCAGCAGCCACAGACTAGCGGGACTACAAGAGACCCAGTACTTC. Translation gives CASSHRLAGLQETQYF. The chain links TRBV5-1 to TRBJ2-5; 11 bases align to TRBD2. There are 16 residues in the CDR3. The V gene's germline CDR1 is SGHRS and CDR2 YFSETQ. J gave up 2 bases and V 4 bases, and 7 bases lay outside the gene matches.

On this clone: At one end, the junction sequence differs from germline, possibly due to a read error. The chain is built from TRBV6-5 and TRBJ2-5; D gene unclear. The J call may not be correct, given that the DNA end is closer to TRBJ2-7. Looked up from germline, CDR1 is MNHEY and CDR2 is SVGAGI. This CDR3 spans 14 amino acids. The chain's CDR3 is CASSYVGGTYEQYF. The CDR3 bases are TGTGCCAGTAGTTACGTGGGCGGTACCTACGAGCAGTACTTC.